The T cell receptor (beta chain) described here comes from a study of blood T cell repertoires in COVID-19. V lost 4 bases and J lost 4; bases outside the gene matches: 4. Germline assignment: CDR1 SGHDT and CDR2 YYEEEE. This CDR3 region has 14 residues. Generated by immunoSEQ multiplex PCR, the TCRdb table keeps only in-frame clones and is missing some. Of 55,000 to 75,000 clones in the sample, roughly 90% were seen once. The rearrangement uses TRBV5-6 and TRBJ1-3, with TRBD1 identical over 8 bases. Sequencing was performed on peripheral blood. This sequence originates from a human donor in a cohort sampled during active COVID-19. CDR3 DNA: TGTGCCAGCAGCCCCAGGGGGCACGGAAACACCATATATTTT. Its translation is CASSPRGHGNTIYF.